This TCR beta chain was sequenced during a study of blood T cell repertoires in COVID-19 (dated by TCRdb to about 2020). At the level of the whole study: The collaborator samples originated in the United States, Italy and Spain and spanned the acute and convalescent phases of COVID-19. A freely available public database, intended as a resource for researchers studying the immune response to SARS-CoV-2, is where the repertoires were released. Where available, HLA class I and class II types were obtained from metadata supplied by the sample provider rather than from assay-based typing. Samples were obtained from the ongoing ImmuneRACE study (first 160 participants) and from some 1,200 subjects provided by 6 global collaborators. The material from the prospective study consisted of cDNA or gDNA derived from T cells, B-cell-depleted T cells, or PBMCs. A de-identified subject ID, COVID-19 status, age in years and sex were almost always included in the sample metadata. The dataset comprised deeply sampled blood TCRbeta repertoires from subjects exposed to, actively infected with, or recovered from COVID-19. The full study reports these points: How much clinical and demographic metadata was included differed by source and by participant, and the metadata was provided uncurated.

In the case of this clone: This receptor's antigen is unknown. Per-nucleotide qualities are absent, and no much larger clonotype sits a single base away.

Whole blood was collected in K2EDTA tubes by collaborating institutions according to the institutions' own protocols. For TCRbeta analysis, collaborators shipped samples in one of three forms: frozen whole blood, isolated PBMCs, or DNA extracted from either of those sample types. Reading the germline V gene (reference sequence) gives CDR1 MNHEY and CDR2 SMNVEV. The CDR3 runs 15 residues from the cysteine to the phenylalanine. The entry retains the CDR3 DNA only, 45 bases that are in frame from base 1. The trim is 5 bases for V and 0 bases for J, with a gap of 12 bases between the germline ends. TCRbeta CDR3 regions were amplified from genomic DNA using the immunoSEQ Assay, a bias-controlled multiplex PCR. As for the authors' bioinformatics: Nucleated cell counts per sample were estimated from amplification of reference gene primers within the assay. To quantify the absolute abundance of each unique TCRbeta CDR3 rearrangement, sequence reads were collapsed and filtered. For each sample, productive Simpson clonality was calculated by taking the square root of Simpson's diversity index across productive rearrangements. TCRdb re-hosts the immuneACCESS table, in-frame sequences only. Its copies lack some clones; in the studies checked, an unresolved V gene accounts for under half of them, and the cause for the rest is not known. V and J calls plus clone size are reproduced from that table; the DNA served to infer D and trimming. The sample table contains tens of thousands of clones; only one count was recorded for roughly 84% of them. The ten largest clones add up to about 15% of the sample.

This chain is built from TRBV27 and TRBJ2-3; matching of 6 bases hints at TRBD2 as the D gene. Input material: peripheral blood. This receptor was identified in a woman in her 70s with acute or convalescent COVID-19. The DNA sequence is TGTGCCAGCAGTGGGAGGACGTGGAGCACAGATACGCAGTATTTT. Translated, it gives CASSGRTWSTDTQYF.